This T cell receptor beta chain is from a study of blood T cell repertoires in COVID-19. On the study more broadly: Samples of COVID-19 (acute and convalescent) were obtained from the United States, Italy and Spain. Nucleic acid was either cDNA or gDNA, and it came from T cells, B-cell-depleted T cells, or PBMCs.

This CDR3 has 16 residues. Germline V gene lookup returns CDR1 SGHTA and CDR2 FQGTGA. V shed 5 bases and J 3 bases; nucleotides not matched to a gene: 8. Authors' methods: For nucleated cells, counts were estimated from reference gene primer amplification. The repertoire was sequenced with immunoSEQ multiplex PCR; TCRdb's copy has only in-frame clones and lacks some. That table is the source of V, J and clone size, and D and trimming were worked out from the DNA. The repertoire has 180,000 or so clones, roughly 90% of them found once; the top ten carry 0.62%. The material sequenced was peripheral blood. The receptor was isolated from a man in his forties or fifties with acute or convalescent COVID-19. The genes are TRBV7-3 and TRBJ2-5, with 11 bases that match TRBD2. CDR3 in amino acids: CASSPTPGLAEETQYF. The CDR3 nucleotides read TGTGCCAGCAGCCCCACACCGGGACTAGCGGAAGAGACCCAGTACTTC.